The source of this T cell receptor beta chain is a study of follicular helper T cells after annual influenza vaccination. Looking at the study overall: Days 0, 7 and 28 post-vaccination were the blood draw times.

Time point defined: 2014-2015 season, 7 days after vaccination. Each time point used about 35 to 100 mL of blood. Method: immunoSEQ multiplex PCR; TCRdb's copy keeps in-frame clones and lacks some. The data contain some 10,000 clones, roughly four fifths of them singletons. The CDR3 is made up of 17 amino acids. Germline V gene sequence: CDR1 SGHTA, CDR2 FQGNSA. Trimming removed 2 bases from V and 5 bases from J; junction bases left unmatched: 6. Source: CXCR5- memory CD4+ T cells sorted from blood, taken 7 days after influenza vaccination. The gene calls are TRBV7-2 and TRBJ2-3, with TRBD2 matching 14 bases. The clonotype comes from an adult who received the influenza vaccine. CDR3 DNA sequence: TGTGCCAGCAGCTTACCGGGACTAGCGGGGGAGGGAGATACGCAGTATTTT. Encoded protein: CASSLPGLAGEGDTQYF.